This TCR beta chain was observed in a study of blood T cell repertoires in COVID-19. There are 15 residues in the CDR3. Per germline, CDR1 SGDLS and CDR2 YYNGEE. The germline V and J ends were trimmed by 0 bases and 4 bases, with 13 bases remaining between them. Methods used by the authors: Reference gene primer amplification in the assay estimated nucleated cell counts. Assay used: immunoSEQ multiplex PCR; TCRdb lists only in-frame clones, some missing. Clonal size and the V and J genes are those of that table, whereas D and trimming came from the DNA. The sample carries roughly 120,000 clones, roughly four fifths recorded once.

The chain carries TRBV9 and TRBJ1-2; D possibly corresponds to TRBD1 (6 bases). This TCR was recovered from a human donor in a cohort sampled during active COVID-19. Sequencing used peripheral blood. For the CDR3, the DNA is TGTGCCAGCAGCGTAGCGGCAGGGACAAGCTATGGCTACACCTTC. Amino acids: CASSVAAGTSYGYTF.